Included here is one T cell receptor (beta chain) sequence, with context. These data belong to a study of blood T cell repertoires in COVID-19. As for the study in general: Sites across the United States, Italy and Spain contributed samples from acute and convalescent COVID-19.

J was trimmed by 10 bases and V by 3 bases; bases with no gene match: 9. This CDR3 has 15 amino acids. Germline values: CDR1 SEHNR, CDR2 FQNEAQ (reference sequence). Under the authors' procedure: Estimation of nucleated cell counts relied on the amplification of reference gene primers. The repertoire was sequenced with immunoSEQ multiplex PCR; TCRdb's copy has only in-frame clones and lacks some. V, J and clone size derive from that table, while D and trimming were established from the DNA sequence. The table includes about 4,700 clones, almost 85% detected once. The TCR comes from a man aged 70 or older with active COVID-19. The source material was peripheral blood. The chain uses TRBV7-9 and TRBJ1-1; 12 bases agree with TRBD1. The CDR3 sequence: CASSFGDRGPSVAFF. CDR3 nucleotides: TGTGCCAGCAGCTTTGGGGACAGGGGGCCCTCCGTAGCTTTCTTT. Variable domain in full (rest from reference TRBV7-9 and TRBJ1-1): DTGVSQNPRHKITKRGQNVTFRCDPISEHNRLYWYRQTLGQGPEFLTYFQNEAQLEKSRLLSDRFSAERPKGSFSTLEIQRTEQGDSAMYLCASSFGDRGPSVAFFGQGTRLTVV.